These T cell receptor beta chains were read from a single sample in a study of blood T cell repertoires in COVID-19. Using immunoSEQ multiplex PCR, the repertoire was profiled, and TCRdb retains in-frame clones only, with some absent. The sample shows about 190,000 clones, about 88% of them seen only once. Specimen: peripheral blood. These receptors all come from a woman aged 40 to 50 who had recovered from COVID-19. Each CDR3 is given with its conserved first and last residue. Fields, in order: J gene, D gene, V gene, clone size, CDR3 DNA, CDR3 protein. D genes are given only for firm matches. Expanded clones get a size class; other rows say once, few or many, or leave the size out.

J gene: TRBJ1-1
D gene: .
V gene: TRBV14
clone size: .
CDR3 DNA: TGTGCCAGCAGCCAAGATCTTGGGAGGCAGCCTTTGAACACTGAAGCTTTCTTT
CDR3 protein: CASSQDLGRQPLNTEAFF

J gene: TRBJ2-3
D gene: TRBD2
V gene: TRBV6-5
clone size: .
CDR3 DNA: TGTGCCAGCAGTTACACGGGGGGACCTAGCACAGATACGCAGTATTTT
CDR3 protein: CASSYTGGPSTDTQYF

J gene: TRBJ2-5
D gene: .
V gene: TRBV29-1
clone size: .
CDR3 DNA: TGCAGCGTTGGAGGGACATACCAAGAGACCCAGTACTTC
CDR3 protein: CSVGGTYQETQYF

J gene: TRBJ2-3
D gene: TRBD2
V gene: TRBV9
clone size: .
CDR3 DNA: TGTGCCAGCAGCGGTAGCGGGAGGGATAACACAGATACGCAGTATTTT
CDR3 protein: CASSGSGRDNTDTQYF

J gene: TRBJ1-3
D gene: .
V gene: TRBV19
clone size: .
CDR3 DNA: TGTGCCAGTAGTATCCGCGCGGATGGAAACACCATATATTTT
CDR3 protein: CASSIRADGNTIYF

J gene: TRBJ1-1
D gene: TRBD1
V gene: TRBV19
clone size: .
CDR3 DNA: TGTGCCAGCCTATCGACAGGGGGCGGTGAAGCTTTCTTT
CDR3 protein: CASLSTGGGEAFF

J gene: TRBJ1-2
D gene: .
V gene: TRBV6-5
clone size: .
CDR3 DNA: TGTGCCAGCAGTCCCCGGAGCGGAGCAAACTATGGCTACACCTTC
CDR3 protein: CASSPRSGANYGYTF

J gene: TRBJ1-1
D gene: .
V gene: TRBV28
clone size: .
CDR3 DNA: TGTGCCAGCAGTTTGGCATCGGTCGCCGGGACTGAAGCTTTCTTT
CDR3 protein: CASSLASVAGTEAFF

J gene: TRBJ1-1
D gene: TRBD1
V gene: TRBV2
clone size: many
CDR3 DNA: TGTGCCAGCAGGGACAGGGGAAACACTGAAGCTTTCTTT
CDR3 protein: CASRDRGNTEAFF

J gene: TRBJ2-3
D gene: TRBD1
V gene: TRBV28
clone size: .
CDR3 DNA: TGTGCCAGCAAGGGGGCGGCTAGCACAGATACGCAGTATTTT
CDR3 protein: CASKGAASTDTQYF

J gene: TRBJ2-1
D gene: .
V gene: TRBV18
clone size: few
CDR3 DNA: TGTGCCAGCTCTCCTTCTCCGACCCGGACAGCATACAATGAGCAGTTCTTC
CDR3 protein: CASSPSPTRTAYNEQFF

J gene: TRBJ2-6
D gene: .
V gene: TRBV5-4
clone size: .
CDR3 DNA: TGTGCCAGCAGCTTGGAGGGGGCTGGGGCCAACGTCCTGACTTTC
CDR3 protein: CASSLEGAGANVLTF

J gene: TRBJ2-1
D gene: TRBD2
V gene: TRBV19
clone size: .
CDR3 DNA: TGTGCCAGTAGTATCTTCCCGGGACTACAGTTCTTC
CDR3 protein: CASSIFPGLQFF

J gene: TRBJ2-7
D gene: TRBD2
V gene: TRBV2
clone size: .
CDR3 DNA: TGTGCCAGCAGTAGACTAGCGGGGGGAAGCGAGCAGTACTTC
CDR3 protein: CASSRLAGGSEQYF

J gene: TRBJ2-1
D gene: TRBD2
V gene: TRBV11-2
clone size: .
CDR3 DNA: TGTGCCAGCAGCCTGGAATTTAGCGGGGTTGAGCAGTTCTTC
CDR3 protein: CASSLEFSGVEQFF

J gene: TRBJ1-5
D gene: TRBD1
V gene: TRBV3-1/TRBV3-2
clone size: .
CDR3 DNA: TGTGCCAGCAGCCAAGGGGACAGGGGAACTCAGCCCCAGCATTTT
CDR3 protein: CASSQGDRGTQPQHF

J gene: TRBJ1-2
D gene: TRBD1
V gene: TRBV9
clone size: .
CDR3 DNA: TGTGCCAGCAGCCCTCAGGGGGTAGGGACTCTCTCGATTTGGGGCTACACCTTC
CDR3 protein: CASSPQGVGTLSIWGYTF

J gene: TRBJ2-3
D gene: TRBD2
V gene: TRBV3-1/TRBV3-2
clone size: .
CDR3 DNA: TGTGCCAGCAGCCGCGGGGGGCCCGATACGCAGTATTTT
CDR3 protein: CASSRGGPDTQYF

J gene: TRBJ1-1
D gene: .
V gene: TRBV29-1
clone size: .
CDR3 DNA: TGCAGCGTTGAACCCGACAGCGCAAAGTTCGTGAACACTGAAGCTTTCTTT
CDR3 protein: CSVEPDSAKFVNTEAFF

J gene: TRBJ2-2
D gene: TRBD1
V gene: TRBV18
clone size: .
CDR3 DNA: TGTGCCAGCTCACCGCGAATGGTAGAGGGGGCCGCGAACACCGGGGAGCTGTTTTTT
CDR3 protein: CASSPRMVEGAANTGELFF

J gene: TRBJ2-1
D gene: TRBD1
V gene: TRBV2
clone size: .
CDR3 DNA: TGTGCCAGCAGTGAATCTGGACAGGGCTACAATGAGCAGTTCTTC
CDR3 protein: CASSESGQGYNEQFF

J gene: TRBJ1-1
D gene: TRBD1
V gene: TRBV7-9
clone size: .
CDR3 DNA: TGTGCCAGCAGCTCAAGACAGGGGGCATTCACTGAAGCTTTCTTT
CDR3 protein: CASSSRQGAFTEAFF

J gene: TRBJ1-2
D gene: .
V gene: TRBV14
clone size: .
CDR3 DNA: TGTGCCAGCAGCCAAGGAGCGGGACACAAAAGGAGCGGCTACACCTTC
CDR3 protein: CASSQGAGHKRSGYTF

J gene: TRBJ2-3
D gene: .
V gene: TRBV7-9
clone size: once
CDR3 DNA: TGTGCCAGCAGCTTATGGGGGCAGGGTCGATCAGATACGCAGTATTTT
CDR3 protein: CASSLWGQGRSDTQYF

J gene: TRBJ2-2
D gene: TRBD2
V gene: TRBV24-1
clone size: .
CDR3 DNA: TGTGCCACCAGCCCCGGGACTAGCGGCGTGCAGATCACCGGGGAGCTGTTTTTT
CDR3 protein: CATSPGTSGVQITGELFF

J gene: TRBJ1-3
D gene: .
V gene: TRBV30
clone size: .
CDR3 DNA: TGTGCCTGGCAAACAGGGAGCTTGAGTGCTGGAAACACCATATATTTT
CDR3 protein: CAWQTGSLSAGNTIYF

J gene: TRBJ1-2
D gene: .
V gene: TRBV7-2
clone size: .
CDR3 DNA: TGTGCCAGCAGCTCCGAAGCGGGGACTAACTATGGCTACACCTTC
CDR3 protein: CASSSEAGTNYGYTF

J gene: TRBJ2-3
D gene: .
V gene: TRBV4-1
clone size: .
CDR3 DNA: TGCGCCAGCAGCCAATCTACCACCGGGGGCACAGATACGCAGTATTTT
CDR3 protein: CASSQSTTGGTDTQYF

J gene: TRBJ2-7
D gene: .
V gene: TRBV27
clone size: .
CDR3 DNA: TGTGCCAGCAGTGGACGGGGCTCCTACGAGCAGTACTTC
CDR3 protein: CASSGRGSYEQYF

J gene: TRBJ2-2
D gene: .
V gene: TRBV5-6
clone size: .
CDR3 DNA: TGTGCCAGCAGCCACATTGACAGGTCCACCGGGGAGCTGTTTTTT
CDR3 protein: CASSHIDRSTGELFF

J gene: TRBJ2-3
D gene: .
V gene: TRBV30
clone size: .
CDR3 DNA: TGTGCCTCCGAAGGAGCGGGCAACACAGATACGCAGTATTTT
CDR3 protein: CASEGAGNTDTQYF

J gene: TRBJ2-3
D gene: .
V gene: TRBV4-1
clone size: .
CDR3 DNA: TGCGCCAGCAGCCAAGATCTGTCGTCCGAGGGAGATACGCAGTATTTT
CDR3 protein: CASSQDLSSEGDTQYF

J gene: TRBJ2-1
D gene: .
V gene: TRBV12-3/TRBV12-4
clone size: .
CDR3 DNA: TGTGCCAGCAGTTTGGACAGTCAGTTCTTC
CDR3 protein: CASSLDSQFF

J gene: TRBJ1-1
D gene: .
V gene: TRBV3-1/TRBV3-2
clone size: .
CDR3 DNA: TGTGCCAGCAGCCAAGTCGGTCGAGCTTTCTTT
CDR3 protein: CASSQVGRAFF

J gene: TRBJ1-2
D gene: TRBD1
V gene: TRBV7-3
clone size: .
CDR3 DNA: TGTGCCAGCAGCGTGGGACAGGGCTATGGCTACACCTTC
CDR3 protein: CASSVGQGYGYTF

J gene: TRBJ2-2
D gene: .
V gene: TRBV24-1
clone size: .
CDR3 DNA: TGTGCCACCAGCCAGGGCGGGGGCGGTAACACCGGGGAGCTGTTTTTT
CDR3 protein: CATSQGGGGNTGELFF

J gene: TRBJ2-1
D gene: .
V gene: TRBV7-2
clone size: .
CDR3 DNA: TGTGCCAGCAGCCCACATACTATAGTTGGAAACTACAATGAGCAGTTCTTC
CDR3 protein: CASSPHTIVGNYNEQFF

J gene: TRBJ1-3
D gene: .
V gene: TRBV6-6
clone size: .
CDR3 DNA: TGTGCCAACCAACAGACCGCCTTTGGCTCTGGAAACACCATATATTTT
CDR3 protein: CANQQTAFGSGNTIYF

J gene: TRBJ1-1
D gene: .
V gene: TRBV25-1
clone size: .
CDR3 DNA: TGTGCCAGCAGTGAACAGGCAGAAGCTTTCTTT
CDR3 protein: CASSEQAEAFF

J gene: TRBJ1-1
D gene: TRBD1
V gene: TRBV29-1
clone size: .
CDR3 DNA: TGCAGCGTTGCAGCAAAGGGACAGGGTGAAGCTTTCTTT
CDR3 protein: CSVAAKGQGEAFF

J gene: TRBJ1-3
D gene: TRBD1
V gene: TRBV5-1
clone size: .
CDR3 DNA: TGCGCCAGCAGCCGATCCGGGACAGCCGTGGGCGGAAACACCATATATTTT
CDR3 protein: CASSRSGTAVGGNTIYF

J gene: TRBJ2-1
D gene: TRBD1
V gene: TRBV9
clone size: once
CDR3 DNA: TGTGCCAGCAGCGTATGGGACAGCAGCTCCTACAATGAGCAGTTCTTC
CDR3 protein: CASSVWDSSSYNEQFF

J gene: TRBJ2-4
D gene: .
V gene: TRBV28
clone size: .
CDR3 DNA: TGTGCCAGCAGTATACAGGGGACTGGGGACATTCAGTACTTC
CDR3 protein: CASSIQGTGDIQYF

J gene: TRBJ2-1
D gene: TRBD2
V gene: TRBV11-2
clone size: .
CDR3 DNA: TGTGCCAGCAGCTCCCAAGGAGGGACTAGTAGGCGCAATGAGCAGTTCTTC
CDR3 protein: CASSSQGGTSRRNEQFF

J gene: TRBJ1-2
D gene: .
V gene: TRBV4-3
clone size: .
CDR3 DNA: TGCGCCAGCAGCCAAGAATCCGGACAGATAGTCTATGGCTACACCTTC
CDR3 protein: CASSQESGQIVYGYTF

J gene: TRBJ2-5
D gene: TRBD2
V gene: TRBV7-9
clone size: .
CDR3 DNA: TGTGCCAGCAGCCCAGGACTAGCGGGAACAACGACGCAAGAGACCCAGTACTTC
CDR3 protein: CASSPGLAGTTTQETQYF

J gene: TRBJ1-5
D gene: TRBD1
V gene: TRBV18
clone size: .
CDR3 DNA: TGTGCCAGCTCACTCTTACCGGGACAGGGGGTCCTAGAGCAGCCCCAGCATTTT
CDR3 protein: CASSLLPGQGVLEQPQHF

J gene: TRBJ1-2
D gene: TRBD1
V gene: TRBV6-6
clone size: .
CDR3 DNA: TGTGCCAGCAGGCGACAGGGTAGTTCTGGCTACACCTTC
CDR3 protein: CASRRQGSSGYTF

J gene: TRBJ2-1
D gene: TRBD2
V gene: TRBV7-7
clone size: .
CDR3 DNA: TGTGCCAGCAGCTTAGGAGGGAGGGCCTCCCATGAGCAGTTCTTC
CDR3 protein: CASSLGGRASHEQFF

J gene: TRBJ1-1
D gene: .
V gene: TRBV18
clone size: .
CDR3 DNA: TGTGCCAGCTCACCGACAGAAAAGAACACTGAAGCTTTCTTT
CDR3 protein: CASSPTEKNTEAFF

J gene: TRBJ2-1
D gene: TRBD2
V gene: TRBV6-2/TRBV6-3
clone size: .
CDR3 DNA: TGTGCCAGCAGCCCTACTAGCGGTGAGAAATACAATGAGCAGTTCTTC
CDR3 protein: CASSPTSGEKYNEQFF

J gene: TRBJ1-5
D gene: TRBD1
V gene: TRBV6-5
clone size: once
CDR3 DNA: TGTGCCAGCAGGACAGGGGAGACTAGCAATCAGCCCCAGCATTTT
CDR3 protein: CASRTGETSNQPQHF

J gene: TRBJ2-1
D gene: .
V gene: TRBV28
clone size: .
CDR3 DNA: TGTGCCAGCAGTTTCCGACTAGGTTTGTTTGATGAGCAGTTCTTC
CDR3 protein: CASSFRLGLFDEQFF